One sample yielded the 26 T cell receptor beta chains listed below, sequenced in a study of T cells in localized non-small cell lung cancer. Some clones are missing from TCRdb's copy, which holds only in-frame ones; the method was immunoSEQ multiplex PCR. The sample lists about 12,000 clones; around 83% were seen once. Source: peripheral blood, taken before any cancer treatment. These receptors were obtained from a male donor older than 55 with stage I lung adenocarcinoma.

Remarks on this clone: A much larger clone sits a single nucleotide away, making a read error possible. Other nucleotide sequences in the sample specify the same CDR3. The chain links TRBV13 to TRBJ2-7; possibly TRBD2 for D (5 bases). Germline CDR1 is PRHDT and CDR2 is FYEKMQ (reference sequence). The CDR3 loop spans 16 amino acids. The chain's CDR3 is CASSPEGSWASYEQYF. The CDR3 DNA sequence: TGTGCCAGCAGCCCAGAGGGCAGTTGGGCCTCCTACGAGCAGTACTTT.

The CDR3 bases are TGTGCCATCAGTGCGACAGGGCAACACTATGGCTACACCTTC. Encoded protein: CAISATGQHYGYTF. This chain joins TRBV10-3 and TRBJ1-2, with TRBD1 matching over 7 bases. Trimming removed 4 bases from V and 3 bases from J; junction bases left unmatched: 5. Germline lookup yields CDR1 ENHRY and CDR2 SYGVKD. The CDR3 has 14 amino acids.

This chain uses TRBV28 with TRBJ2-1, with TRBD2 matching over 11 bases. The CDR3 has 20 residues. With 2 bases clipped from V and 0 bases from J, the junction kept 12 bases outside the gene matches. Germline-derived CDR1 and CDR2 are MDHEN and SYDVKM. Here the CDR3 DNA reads TGTGCCAGCAGTTTAATGGTCCTAGCGGGAGGCCGACTCTCCTACAATGAGCAGTTCTTC. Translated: CASSLMVLAGGRLSYNEQFF.

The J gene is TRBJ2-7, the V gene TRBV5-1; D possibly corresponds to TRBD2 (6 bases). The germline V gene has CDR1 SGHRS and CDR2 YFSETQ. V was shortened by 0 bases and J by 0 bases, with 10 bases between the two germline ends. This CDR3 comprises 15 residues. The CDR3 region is CASSLVSGFSYEQYF. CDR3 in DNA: TGCGCCAGCAGCTTGGTGAGCGGGTTCTCCTACGAGCAGTACTTC.

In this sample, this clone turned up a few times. Here the CDR3 reads CASTSRGQGANEQFF. CDR3 nucleotides: TGTGCCAGCACCAGCCGGGGACAGGGGGCGAATGAGCAGTTCTTC. This chain joins TRBV9 and TRBJ2-1; 12 positions match TRBD1. Germline V lookup: CDR1 SGDLS, CDR2 YYNGEE. Trimming at V came to 6 bases and at J to 7 bases, leaving 8 bases not matched to a gene. The CDR3 extends over 15 amino acids.

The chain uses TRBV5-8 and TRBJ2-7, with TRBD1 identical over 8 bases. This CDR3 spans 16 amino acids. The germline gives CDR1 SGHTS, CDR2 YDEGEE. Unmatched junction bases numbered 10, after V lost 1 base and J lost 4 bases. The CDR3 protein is CASSLRGQGARYEQYF. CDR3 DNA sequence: TGTGCCAGCAGCTTGAGGGGGCAGGGGGCGCGGTACGAGCAGTACTTC.

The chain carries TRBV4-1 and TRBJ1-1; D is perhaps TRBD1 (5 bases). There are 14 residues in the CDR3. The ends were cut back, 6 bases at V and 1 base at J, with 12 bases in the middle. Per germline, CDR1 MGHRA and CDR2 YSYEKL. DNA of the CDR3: TGCGCCAGCAGTCCAGGGAGTAGGAACACTGAAGCTTTCTTT. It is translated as CASSPGSRNTEAFF.

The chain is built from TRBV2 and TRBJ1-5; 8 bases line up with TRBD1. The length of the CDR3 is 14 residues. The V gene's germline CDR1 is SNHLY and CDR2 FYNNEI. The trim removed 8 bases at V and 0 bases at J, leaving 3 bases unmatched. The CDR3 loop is CASRQGLSNQPQHF. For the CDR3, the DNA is TGTGCCAGCCGACAGGGGCTTAGCAATCAGCCCCAGCATTTT.

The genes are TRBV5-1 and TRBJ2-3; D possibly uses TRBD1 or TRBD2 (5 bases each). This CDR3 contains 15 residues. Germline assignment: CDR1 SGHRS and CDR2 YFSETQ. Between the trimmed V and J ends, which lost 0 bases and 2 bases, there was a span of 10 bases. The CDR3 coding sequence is TGCGCCAGCAGCTTGGGGGACCGCCTCACAGATACGCAGTATTTT. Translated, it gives CASSLGDRLTDTQYF.

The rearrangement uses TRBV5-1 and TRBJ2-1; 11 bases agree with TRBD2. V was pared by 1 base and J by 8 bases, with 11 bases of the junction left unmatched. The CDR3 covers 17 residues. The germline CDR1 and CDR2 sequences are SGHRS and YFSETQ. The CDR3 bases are TGCGCCAGCAGCTTGATAGCGGGAGGGCCTGCAGGGGATGAGCAGTTCTTC. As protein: CASSLIAGGPAGDEQFF.

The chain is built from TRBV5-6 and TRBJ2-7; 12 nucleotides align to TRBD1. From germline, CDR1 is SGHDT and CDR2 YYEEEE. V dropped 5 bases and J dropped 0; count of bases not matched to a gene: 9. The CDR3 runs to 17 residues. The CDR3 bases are TGTGCCAGCAGGCGGGACAGGGGGCCCGGAAGCTCCTACGAGCAGTACTTC. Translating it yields CASRRDRGPGSSYEQYF.

The CDR3 nucleotides read TGCGCCAGCAGCTTAGGGGTAAGGACCTCCACAGATACGCAGTATTTT. Amino acids: CASSLGVRTSTDTQYF. The V gene is TRBV5-1, the J gene TRBJ2-3; perhaps TRBD1 as D (5 bases). Looked up from germline, CDR1 is SGHRS and CDR2 is YFSETQ. The length of the CDR3 is 16 residues. V was clipped by 2 bases and J by 2 bases, with 15 bases between them.

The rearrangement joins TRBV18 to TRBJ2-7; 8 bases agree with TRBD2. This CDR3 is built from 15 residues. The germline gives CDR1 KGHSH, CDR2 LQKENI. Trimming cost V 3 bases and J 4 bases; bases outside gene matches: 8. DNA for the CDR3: TGTGCCAGCTCACCGACGGCTAGCGGGTTATACGAGCAGTACTTC. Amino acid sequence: CASSPTASGLYEQYF.

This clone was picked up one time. In nucleotides, the CDR3 is TGTGCCAGCAGCTTGGGGGGACAGGGGATCTCTGGAAACACCATATATTTT. As protein: CASSLGGQGISGNTIYF. The chain employs TRBV7-2 and TRBJ1-3, with TRBD1 matching over 10 bases. Germline CDR1 and CDR2: SGHTA and FQGNSA. With V trimmed by 3 bases and J by 0 bases, 5 bases remained unmatched. The CDR3 runs 17 residues.

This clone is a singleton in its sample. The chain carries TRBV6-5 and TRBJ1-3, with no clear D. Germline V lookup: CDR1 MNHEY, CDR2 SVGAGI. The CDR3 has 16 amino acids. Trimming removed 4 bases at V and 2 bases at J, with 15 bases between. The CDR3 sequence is CASSFSSLGTGNTIYF. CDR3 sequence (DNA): TGTGCCAGCAGTTTCTCATCATTGGGTACTGGAAACACCATATATTTT.

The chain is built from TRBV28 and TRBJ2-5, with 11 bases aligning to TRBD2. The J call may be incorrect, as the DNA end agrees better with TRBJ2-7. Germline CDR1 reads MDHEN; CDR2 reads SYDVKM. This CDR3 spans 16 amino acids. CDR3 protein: CASSLTLSGRGREQYF. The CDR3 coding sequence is TGTGCCAGCAGTCTCACACTTAGCGGGAGGGGACGCGAGCAGTACTTC.

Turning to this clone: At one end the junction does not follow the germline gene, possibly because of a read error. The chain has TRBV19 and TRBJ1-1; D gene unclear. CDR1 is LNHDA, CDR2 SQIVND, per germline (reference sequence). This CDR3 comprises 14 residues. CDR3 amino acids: CASSIQSPNAEAFF. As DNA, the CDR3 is TGTGCCAGTAGTATACAAAGCCCGAACGCTGAAGCTTTCTTT.

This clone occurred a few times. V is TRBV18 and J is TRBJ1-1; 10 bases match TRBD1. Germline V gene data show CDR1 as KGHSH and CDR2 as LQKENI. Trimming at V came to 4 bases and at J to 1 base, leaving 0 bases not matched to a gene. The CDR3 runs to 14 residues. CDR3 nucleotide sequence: TGTGCCAGCTCACGACAGGGGGCGAACACTGAAGCTTTCTTT. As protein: CASSRQGANTEAFF.

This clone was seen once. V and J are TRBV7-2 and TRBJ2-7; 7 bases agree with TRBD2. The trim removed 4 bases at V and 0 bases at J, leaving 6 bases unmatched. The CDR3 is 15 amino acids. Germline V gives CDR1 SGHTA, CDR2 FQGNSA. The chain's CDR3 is CASSSSGLVSYEQYF. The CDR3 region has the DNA TGTGCCAGCAGCTCCAGCGGACTAGTCTCCTACGAGCAGTACTTC.

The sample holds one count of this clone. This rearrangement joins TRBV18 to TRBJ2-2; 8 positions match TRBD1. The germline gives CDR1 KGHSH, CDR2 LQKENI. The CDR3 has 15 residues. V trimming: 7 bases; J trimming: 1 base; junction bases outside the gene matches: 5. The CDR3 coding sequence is TGTGCCAGCTTAATTGGACAGGGGAACACCGGGGAGCTGTTTTTT. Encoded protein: CASLIGQGNTGELFF.

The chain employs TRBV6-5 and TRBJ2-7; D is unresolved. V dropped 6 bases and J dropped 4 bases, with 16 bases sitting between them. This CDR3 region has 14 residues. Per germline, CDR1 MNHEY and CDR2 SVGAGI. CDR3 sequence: CASRPRGFVYEQYF. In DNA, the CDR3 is TGTGCCAGCAGACCACGTGGTTTCGTATACGAGCAGTACTTC.

CDR3 sequence: CSATIAGGTDTQYF. The CDR3 DNA sequence: TGCAGCGCTACAATAGCGGGAGGCACAGATACGCAGTATTTT. V usage is TRBV29-1 and J usage is TRBJ2-3; 9 bases agree with TRBD2. The CDR3 length is 14 residues. The germline gives CDR1 SQVTM, CDR2 ANQGSEA. J lost 1 base, V lost 7 bases, and 6 bases had no gene match.

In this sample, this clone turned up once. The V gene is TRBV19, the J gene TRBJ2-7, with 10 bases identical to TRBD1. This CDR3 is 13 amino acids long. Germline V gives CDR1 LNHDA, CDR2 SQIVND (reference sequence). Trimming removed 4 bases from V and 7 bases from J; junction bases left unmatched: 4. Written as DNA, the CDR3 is TGTGCCAGTAGTAGGGACAGGGGTAAAGAGCAGTACTTC. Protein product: CASSRDRGKEQYF.

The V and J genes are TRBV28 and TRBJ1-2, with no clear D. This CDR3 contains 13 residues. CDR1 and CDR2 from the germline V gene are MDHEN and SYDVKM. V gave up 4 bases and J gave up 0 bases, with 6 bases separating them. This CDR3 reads CASSSPSNYGYTF. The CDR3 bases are TGTGCCAGCAGTTCCCCATCTAACTATGGCTACACCTTC.

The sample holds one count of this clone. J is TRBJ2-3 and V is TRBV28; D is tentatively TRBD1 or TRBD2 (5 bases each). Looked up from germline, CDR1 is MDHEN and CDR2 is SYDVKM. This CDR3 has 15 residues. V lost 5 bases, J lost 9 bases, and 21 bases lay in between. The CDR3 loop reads CASSPISPGPKTQYF. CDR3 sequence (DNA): TGTGCCAGCAGTCCTATCTCACCGGGGCCTAAGACGCAGTATTTT.

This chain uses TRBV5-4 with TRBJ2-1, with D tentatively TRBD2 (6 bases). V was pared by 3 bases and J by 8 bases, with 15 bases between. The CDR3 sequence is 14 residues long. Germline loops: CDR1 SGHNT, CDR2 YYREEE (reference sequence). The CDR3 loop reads CASSSGTHGDEQFF. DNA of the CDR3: TGTGCCAGCAGCTCCGGGACTCACGGGGATGAGCAGTTCTTC. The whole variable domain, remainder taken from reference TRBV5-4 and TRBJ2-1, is ETGVTQSPTHLIKTRGQQVTLRCSSQSGHNTVSWYQQALGQGPQFIFQYYREEENGRGNFPPRFSGLQFPNYSSELNVNALELDDSALYLCASSSGTHGDEQFFGPGTRLTVL.